Described below is a single T cell receptor beta chain sequence and its context. Its antigen is currently unknown. The protocol was immunoSEQ multiplex PCR, while the TCRdb copy is restricted to in-frame clones and leaves out a portion. The table lists fewer than 90,000 clones, over 90% of them singletons, with roughly 6.7% in the top ten. Germline V gene lookup returns CDR1 LGHNA and CDR2 YSLEER. The CDR3 is made up of 17 amino acids. Trimming shortened V by 2 bases and J by 0 bases, and 17 bases separated the two germline ends. The sample is drawn from a study of OX40 agonist ivuxolimab in advanced cancers. Overall study: Patients received the agonistic anti-OX40 (CD134) antibody ivuxolimab. Age averaged around 58 years (range roughly 23 to 85), and less than 85% were male. Past anti-PD-1, anti-PD-L1 or anti-CTLA-4 therapy was accepted, and 40% to 50% had received some. Study conclusions and caveats: Among some nonresponders, normalized T-cell clonal expansion was also low.

The receptor was derived from an adult with an advanced solid tumor such as melanoma, head and neck, liver or kidney cancer. The genes are TRBV4-3 and TRBJ2-7, with D possibly being TRBD1 (6 bases). Source: CD4+ or CD8+ T cells sorted from blood, taken in a trial of the OX40 agonist ivuxolimab. CDR3 bases: TGCGCCAGCAGCCAAAAAGGGCCGGGACATCCCTCCTACGAGCAGTACTTC. As protein: CASSQKGPGHPSYEQYF.